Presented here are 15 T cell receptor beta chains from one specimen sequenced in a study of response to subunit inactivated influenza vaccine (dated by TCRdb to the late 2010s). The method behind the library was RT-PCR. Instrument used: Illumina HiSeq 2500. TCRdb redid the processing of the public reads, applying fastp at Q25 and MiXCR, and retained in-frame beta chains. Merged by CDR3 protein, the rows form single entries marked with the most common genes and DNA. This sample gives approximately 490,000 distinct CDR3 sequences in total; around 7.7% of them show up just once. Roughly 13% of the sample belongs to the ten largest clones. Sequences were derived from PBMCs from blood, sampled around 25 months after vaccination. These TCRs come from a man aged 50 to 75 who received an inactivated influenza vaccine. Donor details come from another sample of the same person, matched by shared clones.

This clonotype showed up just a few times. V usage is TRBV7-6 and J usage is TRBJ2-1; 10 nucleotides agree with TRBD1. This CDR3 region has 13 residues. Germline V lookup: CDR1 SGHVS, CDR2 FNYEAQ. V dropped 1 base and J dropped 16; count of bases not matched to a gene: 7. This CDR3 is CASSLDPTGGFFF. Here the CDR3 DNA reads TGTGCCAGCAGCTTAGACCCGACAGGGGGCTTCTTCTTC. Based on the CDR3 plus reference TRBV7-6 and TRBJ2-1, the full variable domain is GAGVSQSPRYKVTKRGQDVALRCDPISGHVSLYWYRQALGQGPEFLTYFNYEAQQDKSGLPNDRFSAERPEGSISTLTIQRTEQRDSAMYRCASSLDPTGGFFFGPGTRLTVL.

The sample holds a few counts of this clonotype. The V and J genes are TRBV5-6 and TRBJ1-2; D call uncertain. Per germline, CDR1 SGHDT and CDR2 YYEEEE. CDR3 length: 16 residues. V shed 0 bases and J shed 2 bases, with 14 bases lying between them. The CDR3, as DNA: TGTGCCAGCAGCTTGGTTAGAAGGGCCCCAAACTATGGCTACACCTTC. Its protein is CASSLVRRAPNYGYTF.

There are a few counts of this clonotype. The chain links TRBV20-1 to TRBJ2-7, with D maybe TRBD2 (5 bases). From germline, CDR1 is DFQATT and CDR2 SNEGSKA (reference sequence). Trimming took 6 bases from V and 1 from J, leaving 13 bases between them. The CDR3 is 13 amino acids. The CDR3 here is CSAAMTGSYEQYF. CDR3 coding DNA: TGCAGTGCGGCTATGACGGGGTCCTACGAGCAGTACTTC.

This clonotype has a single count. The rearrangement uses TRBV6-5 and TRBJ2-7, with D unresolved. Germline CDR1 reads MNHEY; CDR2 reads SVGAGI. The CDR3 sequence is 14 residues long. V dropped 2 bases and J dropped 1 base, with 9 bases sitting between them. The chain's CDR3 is CASSYPRLSYEQYF. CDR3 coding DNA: TGTGCCAGCAGTTACCCTCGGCTGTCCTACGAGCAGTACTTC.

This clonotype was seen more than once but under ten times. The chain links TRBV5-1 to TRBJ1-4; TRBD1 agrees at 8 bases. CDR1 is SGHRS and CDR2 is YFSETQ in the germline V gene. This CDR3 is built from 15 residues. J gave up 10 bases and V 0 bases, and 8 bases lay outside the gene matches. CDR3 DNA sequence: TGCGCCAGCAGCTTGGGAGACAGGGGTTTCGGAAAACTGTTTTTT. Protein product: CASSLGDRGFGKLFF.

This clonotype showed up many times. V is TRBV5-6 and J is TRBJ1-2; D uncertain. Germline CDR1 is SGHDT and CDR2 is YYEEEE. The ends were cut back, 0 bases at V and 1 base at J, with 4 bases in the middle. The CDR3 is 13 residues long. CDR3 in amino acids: CASSLERNYGYTF. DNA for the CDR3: TGTGCCAGCAGCTTGGAACGTAACTATGGCTACACCTTC. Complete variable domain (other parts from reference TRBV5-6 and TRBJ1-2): DAGVTQSPTHLIKTRGQQVTLRCSPKSGHDTVSWYQQALGQGPQFIFQYYEEEERQRGNFPDRFSGHQFPNYSSELNVNALLLGDSALYLCASSLERNYGYTFGSGTRLTVV.

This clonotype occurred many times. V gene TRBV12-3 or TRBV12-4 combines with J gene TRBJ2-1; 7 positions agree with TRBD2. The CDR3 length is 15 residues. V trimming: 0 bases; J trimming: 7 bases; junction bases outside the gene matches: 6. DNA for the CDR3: TGTGCCAGCAGTTTAGCGGGGGGGGGTGGAAATGAGCAGTTCTTC. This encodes CASSLAGGGGNEQFF.

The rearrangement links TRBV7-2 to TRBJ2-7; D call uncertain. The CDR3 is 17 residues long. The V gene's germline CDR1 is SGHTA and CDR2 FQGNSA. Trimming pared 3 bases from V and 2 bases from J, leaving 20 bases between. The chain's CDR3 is CASSFRDGAWGTYEQYF. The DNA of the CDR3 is TGTGCCAGCAGCTTTCGTGATGGCGCGTGGGGTACCTACGAGCAGTACTTC.

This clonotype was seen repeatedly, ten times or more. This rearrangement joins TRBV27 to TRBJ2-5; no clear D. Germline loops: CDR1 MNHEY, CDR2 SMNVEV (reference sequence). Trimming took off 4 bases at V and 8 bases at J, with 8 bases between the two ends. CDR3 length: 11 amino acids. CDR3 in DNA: TGTGCCAGCAGTTGGGGTCGAACCCAGTACTTC. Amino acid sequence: CASSWGRTQYF.

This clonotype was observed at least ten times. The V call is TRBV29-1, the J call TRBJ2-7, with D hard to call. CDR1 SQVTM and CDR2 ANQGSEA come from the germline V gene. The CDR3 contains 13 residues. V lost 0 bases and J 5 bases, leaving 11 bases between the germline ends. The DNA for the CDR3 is TGCAGCGTTGAAGATCAAAGGAAAAACGAGCAGTACTTC. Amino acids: CSVEDQRKNEQYF.

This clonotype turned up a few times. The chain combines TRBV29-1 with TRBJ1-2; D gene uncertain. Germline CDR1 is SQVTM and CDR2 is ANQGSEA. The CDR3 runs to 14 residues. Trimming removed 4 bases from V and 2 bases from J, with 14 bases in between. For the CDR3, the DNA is TGCAGCGTTGCTCCGGGAACCCTAAACTATGGCTACACCTTC. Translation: CSVAPGTLNYGYTF.

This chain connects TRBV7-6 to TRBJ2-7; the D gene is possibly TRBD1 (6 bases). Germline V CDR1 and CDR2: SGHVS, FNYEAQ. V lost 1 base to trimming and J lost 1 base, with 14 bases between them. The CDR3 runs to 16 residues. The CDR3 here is CASSLGYPQGSYEQYF. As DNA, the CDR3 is TGTGCCAGCAGCTTAGGCTACCCTCAGGGGTCCTACGAGCAGTACTTC.

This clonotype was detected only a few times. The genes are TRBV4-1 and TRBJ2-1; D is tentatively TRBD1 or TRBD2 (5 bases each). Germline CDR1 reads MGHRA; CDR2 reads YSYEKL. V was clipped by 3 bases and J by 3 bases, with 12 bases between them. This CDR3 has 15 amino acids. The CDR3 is CASSQTPGRYNEQFF. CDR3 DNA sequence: TGCGCCAGCAGCCAGACACCGGGACGCTACAATGAGCAGTTCTTC.

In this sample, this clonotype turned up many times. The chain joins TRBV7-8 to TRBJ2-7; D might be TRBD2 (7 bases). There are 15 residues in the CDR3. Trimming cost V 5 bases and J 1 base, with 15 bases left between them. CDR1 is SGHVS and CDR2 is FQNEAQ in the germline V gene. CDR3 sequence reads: CASSPWEGVSYEQYF. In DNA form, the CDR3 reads TGTGCCAGCAGCCCCTGGGAGGGGGTGTCCTACGAGCAGTACTTC. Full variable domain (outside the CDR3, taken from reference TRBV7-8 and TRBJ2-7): GAGVSQSPRYKVAKRGQDVALRCDPISGHVSLFWYQQALGQGPEFLTYFQNEAQLDKSGLPSDRFFAERPEGSVSTLKIQRTQQEDSAVYLCASSPWEGVSYEQYFGPGTRLTVT.

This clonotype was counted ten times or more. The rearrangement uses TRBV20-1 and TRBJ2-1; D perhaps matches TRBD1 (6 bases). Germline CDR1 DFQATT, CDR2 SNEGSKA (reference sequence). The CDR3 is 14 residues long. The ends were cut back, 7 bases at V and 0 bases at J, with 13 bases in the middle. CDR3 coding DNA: TGCAGTGGGCAGGGGCTCACCTCCTACAATGAGCAGTTCTTC. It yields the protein CSGQGLTSYNEQFF.